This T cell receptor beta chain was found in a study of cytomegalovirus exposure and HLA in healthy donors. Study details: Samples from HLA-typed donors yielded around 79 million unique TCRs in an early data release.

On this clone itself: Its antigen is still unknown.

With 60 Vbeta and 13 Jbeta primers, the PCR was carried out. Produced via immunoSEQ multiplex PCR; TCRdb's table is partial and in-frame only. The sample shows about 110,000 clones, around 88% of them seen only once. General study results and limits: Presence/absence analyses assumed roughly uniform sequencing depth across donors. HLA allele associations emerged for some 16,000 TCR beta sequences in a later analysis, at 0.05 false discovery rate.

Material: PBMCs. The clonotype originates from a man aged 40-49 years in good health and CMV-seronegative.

DNA of the CDR3: TGTGCCAGCAGCGCCGACAGTCTCTATGGCTACACCTTC. Amino acid sequence: CASSADSLYGYTF. The chain recombines TRBV6-5 with TRBJ1-2, with D perhaps TRBD1 (5 bases). The CDR3 length is 13 residues. Per germline, CDR1 MNHEY and CDR2 SVGAGI. V gave up 6 bases and J gave up 4 bases, with 12 bases separating them.